In this sample, the clone carrying this T cell receptor (beta chain) turned up a few times. Its cognate antigen is unknown. This record belongs to a study of beta chain features in type 1 diabetes. General observations from the study: Reduced insertions and increased deletions marked VDJ junctions in type 1 diabetes patients. In all four CD4+ subsets, TCRB CDR3 length was significantly, moderately reduced in type 1 diabetes.

V lost 4 bases and J 5 bases, leaving 11 bases between the germline ends. The length of the CDR3 is 13 residues. CDR1 is LGHNA, CDR2 YSLEER, per germline. Expressed TCRB transcripts were sequenced because the isolated RNA had all been reverse transcribed beforehand. Sequencing of naive, central memory and regulatory T cell samples gave an average of roughly 3.6 million reads. Sequencing used immunoSEQ multiplex PCR; TCRdb keeps in-frame clones, though not all of them. This table holds some 410,000 clones, about 15% found once. Sorting with CD45RO/CCR7/CD25/CD127/CD95/CD27 yielded naive, central memory, regulatory and stem-like memory CD4+ cells.

Sequences were obtained from naive CD4+ T cells from blood. This chain joins TRBV4-3 and TRBJ1-2; D is ambiguous. The sequence was collected from a man between 25 and 39 years old in good health. The CDR3 sequence is CASSLRGGYGYTF. CDR3 coding DNA: TGCGCCAGCAGCCTCCGAGGCGGATATGGCTACACCTTC.